This TCR beta chain stems from a study of blood T cell repertoires in COVID-19. Losses at the gene ends were 4 bases for V and 2 bases for J; bases not matched to a gene: 2. The CDR3 consists of 14 residues. Germline V CDR1 and CDR2: SNHLY, FYNNEI. Study processing details: Amplification with reference gene primers provided the estimates of nucleated cell counts. Using immunoSEQ multiplex PCR, the repertoire was profiled, and TCRdb retains in-frame clones only, with some absent. V, J and clone size reflect that table, while D and trimming were determined from the DNA. There are tens of thousands of clones in the sample; roughly 93% occur only once, and approximately 1.6% lies in the top ten.

The chain employs TRBV2 and TRBJ2-4; 7 bases align to TRBD1. The sample consisted of peripheral blood. The TCR was taken from a human donor in a cohort sampled during active COVID-19. The CDR3 coding sequence is TGTGCCAGCAGTGTGACAGGGCCCAAAAACATTCAGTACTTC. Translation gives CASSVTGPKNIQYF.